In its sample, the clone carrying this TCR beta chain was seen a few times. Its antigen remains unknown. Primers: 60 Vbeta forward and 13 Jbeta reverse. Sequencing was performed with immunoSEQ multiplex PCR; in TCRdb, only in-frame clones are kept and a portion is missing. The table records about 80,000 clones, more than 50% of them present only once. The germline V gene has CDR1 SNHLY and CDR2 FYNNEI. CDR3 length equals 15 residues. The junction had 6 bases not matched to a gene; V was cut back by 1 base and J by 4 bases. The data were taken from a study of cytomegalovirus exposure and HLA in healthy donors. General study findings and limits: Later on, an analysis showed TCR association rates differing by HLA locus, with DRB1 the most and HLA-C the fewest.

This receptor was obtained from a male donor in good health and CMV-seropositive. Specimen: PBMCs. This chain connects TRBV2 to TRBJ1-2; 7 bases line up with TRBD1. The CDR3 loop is CASSEGSGQTYGYTF. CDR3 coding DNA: TGTGCCAGCAGTGAAGGTTCGGGACAGACCTATGGCTACACCTTC.